This T cell receptor beta chain was captured in a study of OX40 agonist ivuxolimab in advanced cancers. In terms of the full investigation: Ivuxolimab was a fully human IgG2 agonistic monoclonal antibody targeting the costimulatory receptor OX40 (CD134). Intravenous ivuxolimab was administered to patients every 2 weeks at six dose levels: 0.01, 0.1, 0.3, 1.5, 3 and 10 mg/kg. Of the roughly 52 dose-escalation patients, hepatocellular carcinoma was present in roughly 19, melanoma in approximately 15, renal cell carcinoma in 9 and head and neck cancer in 9. In the dose-escalation cohort, nearly 85% of patients were male, and the mean age was approximately 60 years with a range of roughly 20 to 79. Patients were allowed to have had prior anti-PD-1, anti-PD-L1 or anti-CTLA-4 therapy, and 40% of the dose-escalation patients had previously received checkpoint inhibitors. Partial responses occurred in three dose-escalation patients, of whom one had hepatocellular carcinoma and two had cutaneous melanoma. Peripheral TCRbeta sequencing aimed to test whether ivuxolimab altered TCR sequence diversity and caused clonal T-cell expansion. The monotherapy dose-escalation portion (N ≈ 50 patients) of the phase I ivuxolimab trial is reported in the paper. Summary of the overall study and its limitations: Low levels of normalized T-cell clonal expansion were also seen in some nonresponding patients. Clonal expansion of both CD4+ and CD8+ blood T cells was observed from baseline to week 6 at doses 0.1 to 3.0 mg/kg. In the 0.1-3.0 mg/kg groups, partial responders were among the patients with the lowest normalized peripheral clonal expansion, particularly in CD8+ T cells. The antigen specificity of the clonally expanded peripheral T cells was not determined. After ivuxolimab, expanded clones were on average more numerous among CD8+ T cells than among CD4+ T cells.

Genomic DNA was extracted from sorted cells for sequencing of the TCRbeta CDR3 region. The immunoSEQ Assay was used to sequence the TCRbeta CDR3 regions. What TCRdb holds here is the immuneACCESS table cut down to in-frame rearrangements. Part of the clones is not present; checked against another copy, under half of the missing clones reflect an unresolved V gene, and the others are unexplained. Present in this sample are 65,000 to 95,000 clones, roughly 90% of which were seen just once. The top ten hold 8% to 10% of the sample. To note about this clone: What this receptor recognizes is not known. No base quality values were provided; no much bigger clone lies one nucleotide off.

The trial excluded patients who had a history of autoimmune disease or were on systemic immunosuppression. Peripheral blood for TCR sequencing was collected from all dose cohorts at baseline, on cycle 4 day 1, and on cycle 7 day 1. Samples came from an open-label, multicenter, first-in-human phase I dose-escalation trial of ivuxolimab. Adults with locally advanced or metastatic melanoma, renal cell carcinoma, hepatocellular carcinoma or head and neck squamous cell carcinoma were enrolled in the trial. Before TCR sequencing, CD4+ and CD8+ T cells were separately sorted from peripheral blood. Per the germline V gene, MRHNA is the CDR1 and SNTAGT is the CDR2. From cysteine to phenylalanine, the CDR3 is 15 amino acids long. Only the CDR3 part of the read is kept: 45 bases, read in frame from the first base. The junction shows trimming of 6 bases on V and 7 bases on J, and the gene matches do not reach 9 bases of it.

This chain joins TRBV6-4 to TRBJ1-4, and 9 junctional nucleotides match TRBD1. This TCR was sampled from an adult with an advanced solid tumor such as melanoma, head and neck, liver or kidney cancer. Sequencing used CD4+ or CD8+ T cells sorted from blood, obtained in a trial of the OX40 agonist ivuxolimab. The CDR3 has the sequence CASRLQGAGGEKLFF. The DNA sequence is given as TGTGCCAGCAGGTTACAGGGGGCGGGTGGTGAAAAACTGTTTTTT.